A single sample is the source of the 32 T cell receptor beta chains below, sequenced in a study of blood T cell repertoires in COVID-19. Some clones are missing from TCRdb's copy, which holds only in-frame ones; the method was immunoSEQ multiplex PCR. The data contain some 150,000 clones, 81% of them seen just once; the ten biggest clones take up 8.4%. Material: peripheral blood. The origin of the receptors is a woman in her sixties with active or convalescent COVID-19.

The chain links TRBV28 to TRBJ2-2, with 10 nucleotides matching TRBD1. V was pared by 5 bases and J by 1 base, with 7 bases of the junction left unmatched. Germline V CDR1 and CDR2: MDHEN, SYDVKM. The CDR3 spans 17 residues. CDR3 nucleotide sequence: TGTGCCAGCAGTCTCCTCGGACAGGGGGAGAACACCGGGGAGCTGTTTTTT. Translating it yields CASSLLGQGENTGELFF.

To note about this clone: Sequence at one end of the junction differs from germline and may be a read error. V is TRBV7-7 and J is TRBJ2-5; maybe TRBD2 (6 bases). CDR3 length: 13 residues. The germline gives CDR1 SSHAT, CDR2 FNYEAQ (reference sequence). The DNA of the CDR3 is TGTGCTAGCAGCCGGGACTTCCAAGAGACCCAGTACTTC. Amino acids: CASSRDFQETQYF.

This chain joins TRBV29-1 and TRBJ1-2; possible D gene TRBD1, 6 bases. With 1 base removed from V and 3 bases from J, the gap between germline ends came to 9 bases. Germline assignment: CDR1 SQVTM and CDR2 ANQGSEA. This CDR3 is built from 13 residues. The CDR3 spells CSVEGGGDYGYTF. For the CDR3, the DNA is TGCAGCGTTGAAGGAGGGGGAGACTATGGCTACACCTTC.

The J gene is TRBJ1-1, the V gene TRBV27; D not certain. With 5 bases removed from V and 1 base from J, the gap between germline ends came to 14 bases. Germline V gives CDR1 MNHEY, CDR2 SMNVEV (reference sequence). CDR3 size: 15 residues. The CDR3 loop reads CASSPWTRANTEAFF. CDR3 nucleotides: TGTGCCAGCAGTCCCTGGACGAGGGCGAACACTGAAGCTTTCTTT.

The chain uses TRBV5-1 and TRBJ2-3, with 9 bases aligning to TRBD2. The junction had 8 bases not matched to a gene; V was cut back by 0 bases and J by 3 bases. CDR3 length: 17 amino acids. Germline-derived CDR1 and CDR2 are SGHRS and YFSETQ. The CDR3 DNA is TGCGCCAGCAGCTTGGATGGCGGGGGGGCCTTAACAGATACGCAGTATTTT. This sequence encodes CASSLDGGGALTDTQYF. Together with reference TRBV5-1 and TRBJ2-3, the CDR3 gives the full variable domain: KAGVTQTPRYLIKTRGQQVTLSCSPISGHRSVSWYQQTPGQGLQFLFEYFSETQRNKGNFPGRFSGRQFSNSRSEMNVSTLELGDSALYLCASSLDGGGALTDTQYFGPGTRLTVL.

This clone has just one count. V usage is TRBV10-3 and J usage is TRBJ2-7; the match to TRBD1 covers 8 bases. This CDR3 contains 14 residues. Germline V CDR1 and CDR2: ENHRY, SYGVKD. With 2 bases clipped from V and 6 bases from J, the junction kept 6 bases outside the gene matches. The CDR3 region is CAISEVRGPGEQYF. The CDR3 DNA reads as TGTGCCATCAGTGAGGTCAGGGGGCCCGGCGAGCAGTACTTC.

This clone turned up a few times. The gene calls are TRBV18 and TRBJ1-1, with D possibly matching TRBD1 (5 bases). Trimming removed 5 bases from V and 7 bases from J, with 14 bases in between. The CDR3 has 13 amino acids. Germline CDR1 and CDR2: KGHSH and LQKENI. Here the CDR3 reads CASSSDIGVEAFF. In DNA, the CDR3 is TGTGCCAGCTCATCGGATATAGGGGTTGAAGCTTTCTTT.

The V call is TRBV18, the J call TRBJ2-7; TRBD1 matches at 8 bases. Looked up from germline, CDR1 is KGHSH and CDR2 is LQKENI. J was trimmed by 4 bases and V by 3 bases; bases with no gene match: 8. This CDR3 has 15 amino acids. The CDR3 nucleotides read TGTGCCAGCTCACCGCAACCGGGACAGGCATACGAGCAGTACTTC. It yields the protein CASSPQPGQAYEQYF.

V is TRBV3-1 (or the pseudogene TRBV3-2) and J is TRBJ2-7; D may be TRBD1 (6 bases). V was shortened by 0 bases and J by 11 bases, with 11 bases between the two germline ends. Per the germline V gene, CDR1 is LGHDT and CDR2 is YNNKEL (reference sequence). CDR3 length: 12 amino acids. The CDR3 loop is CASSQDPGHKYV. CDR3 coding DNA: TGTGCCAGCAGCCAAGATCCGGGACACAAGTACGTC.

This chain connects TRBV29-1 to TRBJ2-1; possibly TRBD1 for D (6 bases). The V and J ends lost 2 bases and 9 bases respectively, with 14 bases between them. Germline V lookup: CDR1 SQVTM, CDR2 ANQGSEA. The CDR3 totals 13 residues. CDR3 in amino acids: CSVEHLLGGEQFF. The CDR3 region has the DNA TGCAGCGTTGAACATCTTTTAGGGGGTGAGCAGTTCTTC.

This chain joins TRBV15 and TRBJ2-3; 9 nucleotides agree with TRBD2. V dropped 0 bases and J dropped 0; count of bases not matched to a gene: 10. Germline loops: CDR1 LNHNV, CDR2 YYDKDF (reference sequence). The CDR3 is made up of 19 amino acids. The CDR3 DNA follows: TGTGCCACCAGCAGAGATTTGGCTAGCGGGACGTTCAGCACAGATACGCAGTATTTT. Residues: CATSRDLASGTFSTDTQYF.

The chain employs TRBV9 and TRBJ1-2; D unresolved. CDR1 is SGDLS, CDR2 YYNGEE, per germline. The CDR3 is 13 residues long. V was pared by 0 bases and J by 1 base, with 4 bases between. CDR3 sequence (DNA): TGTGCCAGCAGCGTAGTCAGTAACTATGGCTACACCTTC. Its protein is CASSVVSNYGYTF.

The chain recombines TRBV6-2 or TRBV6-3 with TRBJ2-7; 7 nucleotides agree with TRBD1. Germline V gives CDR1 MNHEY, CDR2 SVGEGT. The junction had 4 bases not matched to a gene; V was cut back by 6 bases and J by 2 bases. This CDR3 spans 13 amino acids. Here the CDR3 reads CASSPDRAYEQYF. CDR3 in DNA: TGTGCCAGCAGCCCAGACAGGGCCTACGAGCAGTACTTC.

The rearrangement joins TRBV20-1 to TRBJ1-1; tentatively, D is TRBD1 (5 bases). Trimming pared 8 bases from V and 1 base from J, leaving 8 bases between. From germline, CDR1 is DFQATT and CDR2 SNEGSKA (reference sequence). This CDR3 spans 11 amino acids. CDR3 residues: CSTTENTEAFF. The DNA of the CDR3 is TGCAGTACGACAGAGAACACTGAAGCTTTCTTT.

This sequence joins TRBV12-3 or TRBV12-4 and TRBJ2-3; TRBD2 aligns across 7 bases. The ends lost 10 bases at V and 4 bases at J; junction bases unmatched: 8. The CDR3 spans 13 residues. CDR3 amino acids: CATTRDYPDTQYF. CDR3 in DNA: TGTGCCACCACCCGGGACTATCCAGATACGCAGTATTTT.

J is TRBJ2-7 and V is TRBV7-9, with D possibly being TRBD2 (6 bases). The CDR3 contains 13 residues. V dropped 4 bases and J dropped 7 bases, with 14 bases sitting between them. Germline CDR1 and CDR2: SEHNR and FQNEAQ (reference sequence). CDR3 region: CASSSTSSGEQYF. The CDR3 DNA follows: TGTGCCAGCAGCTCAACTAGCAGCGGGGAGCAGTACTTC. Looking up the rest from reference TRBV7-9 and TRBJ2-7 gives the full variable domain: DTGVSQNPRHKITKRGQNVTFRCDPISEHNRLYWYRQTLGQGPEFLTYFQNEAQLEKSRLLSDRFSAERPKGSFSTLEIQRTEQGDSAMYLCASSSTSSGEQYFGPGTRLTVT.

The chain recombines TRBV7-8 with TRBJ1-2, with D unclear. This CDR3 has 15 amino acids. V was shortened by 1 base and J by 0 bases, with 9 bases between the two germline ends. Germline V gene sequence: CDR1 SGHVS, CDR2 FQNEAQ. CDR3 bases: TGTGCCAGCAGCTTAGAGTCCGGGACTAACTATGGCTACACCTTC. As protein: CASSLESGTNYGYTF.

The V call is TRBV27, the J call TRBJ1-1, with D unclear. The CDR3 length is 13 residues. Germline V gene data show CDR1 as MNHEY and CDR2 as SMNVEV (reference sequence). V was cut by 0 bases and J by 8 bases, with 10 bases left in between. The CDR3 reads CASSLSRSKEAFF. In DNA form, the CDR3 reads TGTGCCAGCAGTTTATCGAGGAGCAAGGAAGCTTTCTTT.

A single count supports this clone. The chain uses TRBV11-1 and TRBJ2-2; 12 bases align to TRBD2. The CDR3 covers 16 residues. Unmatched junction bases numbered 5, after V lost 4 bases and J lost 5 bases. CDR1 is SGHAT and CDR2 is FQDESV in the germline V gene (reference sequence). The CDR3 loop is CASSSGLAGLTGELFF. The CDR3 DNA follows: TGTGCCAGCAGCTCCGGACTAGCGGGATTGACCGGGGAGCTGTTTTTT.

The V gene is TRBV6-2 or TRBV6-3, the J gene TRBJ2-3, with 12 positions matching TRBD2. J lost 6 bases, V lost 5 bases, and 6 bases had no gene match. Germline CDR1 and CDR2: MNHEY and SVGEGT. This CDR3 contains 15 residues. The CDR3 nucleotides are TGTGCCAGCAGTCGTCGGACTAGCGGGAAGGATACGCAGTATTTT. Translating gives CASSRRTSGKDTQYF.

The V and J genes are TRBV7-2 and TRBJ2-2; possible D gene TRBD1, 6 bases. V was cut by 0 bases and J by 8 bases, with 10 bases left in between. Germline V CDR1 and CDR2: SGHTA, FQGNSA. The CDR3 is 14 residues long. CDR3 coding DNA: TGTGCCAGCAGCTTAGCCAGGGGCCAGGGGGAGCTGTTTTTT. This gives the protein CASSLARGQGELFF.

The count of this clone is one. V usage is TRBV5-4 and J usage is TRBJ2-3; D possibly corresponds to TRBD2 (6 bases). Looked up from germline, CDR1 is SGHNT and CDR2 is YYREEE (reference sequence). The V gene lost 6 bases and the J gene lost 5 bases, with 16 bases spanning the gap. The CDR3 sequence is 14 residues long. This chain's CDR3 is CASNPAGAGDTQYF. In nucleotides, the CDR3 is TGTGCCAGCAACCCAGCGGGTGCAGGAGATACGCAGTATTTT.

The rearrangement uses TRBV18 and TRBJ2-1, with 9 bases identical to TRBD1. The CDR3 runs 15 residues. V gave up 5 bases and J gave up 5 bases; unmatched junction bases: 7. The V gene's germline CDR1 is KGHSH and CDR2 LQKENI. The CDR3 DNA sequence: TGTGCCAGCTCATCCTCCGGGACAGGGAACAATGAGCAGTTCTTC. Its translation is CASSSSGTGNNEQFF.

This rearrangement joins TRBV16 to TRBJ1-2; a possible D gene is TRBD1 (6 bases). Germline CDR1 is KGHSY and CDR2 is FQNENV. V was trimmed by 1 base and J by 7 bases, leaving 22 bases between them. This CDR3 region has 17 residues. The CDR3 DNA follows: TGTGCCAGCAGCCAATATTCCGAGCAGGCGGCAGGGGTTGGCTACACCTTC. Translation: CASSQYSEQAAGVGYTF. The full variable domain, in which reference TRBV16 and TRBJ1-2 provide the parts outside the CDR3, is GEEVAQTPKHLVRGEGQKAKLYCAPIKGHSYVFWYQQVLKNEFKFLISFQNENVFDETGMPKERFSAKCLPNSPCSLEIQATKLEDSAVYFCASSQYSEQAAGVGYTFGSGTRLTVV.

In DNA, the CDR3 is TGTGCCAGCAGTTCCGCGGGCGGTAGCAATCAGCCCCAGCATTTT. Protein: CASSSAGGSNQPQHF. The chain joins TRBV28 to TRBJ1-5; D not certain. The CDR3 consists of 15 residues. The germline V gene has CDR1 MDHEN and CDR2 SYDVKM. The V and J ends lost 4 bases and 0 bases respectively, with 10 bases between them.

Here the CDR3 reads CASSLRLAGGDQETQYF. The CDR3 DNA reads TGTGCCAGCAGCTTAAGACTAGCGGGGGGCGACCAAGAGACCCAGTACTTC. The chain has TRBV7-7 and TRBJ2-5; TRBD2 aligns across 13 bases. The CDR3 has 17 residues. Trimming at V came to 2 bases and at J to 0 bases, leaving 3 bases not matched to a gene. Germline-derived CDR1 and CDR2 are SSHAT and FNYEAQ (reference sequence).

The rearrangement joins TRBV28 to TRBJ1-5; D gene unclear. V was cut by 3 bases and J by 8 bases, with 8 bases left in between. Germline V gene sequence: CDR1 MDHEN, CDR2 SYDVKM. The CDR3 extends over 12 amino acids. CDR3 residues: CASSFAGKPQHF. The CDR3 coding sequence is TGTGCCAGCAGTTTTGCGGGAAAGCCCCAGCATTTT.

This chain's CDR3 is CSAPEGQGATEAFF. For the CDR3, the DNA is TGCAGCGCCCCAGAGGGACAGGGGGCCACTGAAGCTTTCTTT. The V call is TRBV29-1, the J call TRBJ1-1, with 12 nucleotides matching TRBD1. The CDR3 covers 14 residues. The germline V gene encodes CDR1 SQVTM and CDR2 ANQGSEA. The trim removed 7 bases at V and 4 bases at J, leaving 7 bases unmatched.

V usage is TRBV5-4 and J usage is TRBJ2-2, with a weak D call TRBD2 (6 bases). V lost 1 base, J lost 4 bases, and 14 bases lay in between. The CDR3 loop spans 16 amino acids. CDR1 and CDR2 (germline): SGHNT, YYREEE (reference sequence). The CDR3 here is CASSLPFGGSTGELFF. CDR3 nucleotide sequence: TGTGCCAGCAGCTTGCCCTTCGGGGGTAGCACCGGGGAGCTGTTTTTT.

The CDR3 nucleotides are TGTGCCAGCAGTGGACAGGGGTCCGGAAACACCATATATTTT. This translates into CASSGQGSGNTIYF. This rearrangement joins TRBV28 to TRBJ1-3; TRBD1 matches at 9 bases. Germline lookup yields CDR1 MDHEN and CDR2 SYDVKM. V gave up 5 bases and J gave up 4 bases; unmatched junction bases: 3. This CDR3 region has 14 residues. The full variable domain, with the rest looked up from reference TRBV28 and TRBJ1-3, is DVKVTQSSRYLVKRTGEKVFLECVQDMDHENMFWYRQDPGLGLRLIYFSYDVKMKEKGDIPEGYSVSREKKERFSLILESASTNQTSMYLCASSGQGSGNTIYFGEGSWLTVV.

The J gene is TRBJ2-2, the V gene TRBV10-1; D is perhaps TRBD2 (6 bases). The CDR3 consists of 13 residues. Germline V lookup: CDR1 WNHNN, CDR2 SYGVQD (reference sequence). Trimming shortened V by 6 bases and J by 10 bases, and 15 bases separated the two germline ends. CDR3 sequence reads: CASRNHRREELFF. In DNA form, the CDR3 reads TGCGCCAGCAGGAACCACAGGCGGGAGGAGCTGTTTTTT.

The V gene is TRBV28, the J gene TRBJ2-3; 8 positions agree with TRBD2. This CDR3 is 14 amino acids long. With 5 bases clipped from V and 4 bases from J, the junction kept 5 bases outside the gene matches. CDR1 is MDHEN, CDR2 SYDVKM, per germline. CDR3 amino acids: CASSLLAAPDTQYF. The CDR3 DNA is TGTGCCAGCAGTCTACTAGCGGCCCCAGATACGCAGTATTTT.